The present TCR beta chain was sequenced within a study of long-term antiretroviral therapy in people with HIV (dated by TCRdb to between 2021 and 2024). As for the study more broadly: The earliest samples were collected approximately a decade before the 2015 WHO recommendation for immediate ART, a period when ART was typically delayed until CD4 counts fell. Among the roughly 30 participants with HIV, about a dozen were female. No cross-contamination during QIAcube processing turned up in test extractions that ran a monoclonal T-cell line alongside 30 or so polyclonal samples. This retrospective serial study examined whether starting ART and sustained HIV suppression were associated with changes in the composition and diversity of the TRB repertoire in peripheral blood. A total of 150 to 200 cryopreserved PBMC samples came from around 30 adults with confirmed HIV infection and were collected serially over a mean of roughly six years (range 1-12). The research as a whole found: Samples dated from about 2004 to 2017, and the ART regimens used may be less effective than current ones. Expanded TRB clones identified before ART initiation dominated the repertoire across all time points, though the dominance fluctuated and decreased in many PLHIV after ART. Inferences about post-ART repertoire changes were limited because no data were available on ART adherence, viral resistance or therapy changes. Compared with controls, HIV repertoires had narrower CDR3 length ranges, and the network structure pointed to an antigen-experienced repertoire that shifted only slightly toward naive after ART. Owing to limited PBMC availability, only the TCR beta chain was sequenced, without alpha chain pairing. ART initiation was associated with a significant increase in TRB diversity, but diversity stayed significantly below transplant donor controls even after long-term ART. Because pre-ART samples had limited cell numbers, unsorted PBMC were profiled rather than sorted CD4+ and CD8+ T cells.

This clone showed up just once. It has no known antigen specificity. No base quality information exists; no much larger clone differs at one position. The trim is 3 bases for V and 5 bases for J, with a gap of 7 bases between the germline ends. The CDR3 starts with the cysteine, ends with the phenylalanine, and has 12 residues. Left in the record is the CDR3 DNA by itself, 36 bases read in frame from the first base. CDR1 and CDR2 (SEHNR, FQNEAQ) derive from the germline V gene (reference sequence). The immunoSEQ hsTCRB v3.0 assay was used at survey level resolution to sequence the TRB variable region. The targeted TRB sequencing depth was roughly 40,000-50,000 T-cell genomes per sample. An Illumina MiSeq with a v3 150-cycle kit was used to sequence the pooled TRB libraries. The published analysis was carried out like this. Analysis of repertoires was carried out in R inside a reproducible Nextflow workflow spanning QC, data transformation and analysis. Custom analyses were implemented in LymphoSeq2, an R package for AIRR-Seq data exploration. A handful of samples that yielded fewer than 5000 total TRB sequences were excluded, so that about 200 HIV repertoires were analyzed. Among the approximately 180 retained HIV repertoires, around 60 were collected before ART initiation and about 130 were collected after ART initiation. Each repertoire was downsampled to 5000 TRB nucleotide sequences, and summary statistics were averaged across 100 downsampling iterations. TRB sequences were retained for analysis only if CDR3 regions of at least seven amino acids were present. Diversity was measured with a Shannon entropy-derived clonality score and the Gini coefficient. Repertoire networks linked the top 5000 CDR3 amino acid sequences whenever two sequences differed by an edit distance of one. Antigen specificity groups and MHC restriction were predicted for TRB CDR3 amino acid sequences with GLIPH2. Known CMV, EBV, HIV or tissue antigen associations were flagged by matching CDR3 amino acid sequences against VDJdb and McPAS-TCR. Pre-ART, post-ART and control groups were compared with Wilcoxon signed-rank tests and Holm-Bonferroni correction. The table was pulled from immuneACCESS by TCRdb, which kept in-frame rearrangements only. Such tables lose some clones; where checked, under half of the loss comes from unresolved V genes, and the rest has no known cause. The D gene and trimming were derived from the DNA, and the V and J assignments and clone size from that table. In all, the sample holds about 20,000 clones, and 82% of those were seen once. The ten top clones hold approximately 12% of the sample.

Participants were included only if at least one PBMC sample before ART initiation and at least two post-ART samples were available. Every participant with HIV received treatment in the United States of America. Before DNA extraction, cryopreserved samples containing roughly 0.9-11 million PBMC were thawed and washed. At the time of the earliest PBMC sample, participants with HIV were aged between roughly 20 and 54 years. PBMC samples from each participant spanned 1-4 timepoints before ART initiation and 2-8 timepoints after ART initiation, with a median of 7 samples. For every participant, serial HIV viral load, CD4+ T-cell count, ART history and demographic data were obtained. A Qiagen kit on a QIAcube was used to extract genomic DNA from unsorted PBMC, with samples processed in batches of 12.

The chain employs TRBV7-9 and TRBJ1-1, with no D gene named confidently. This specimen consisted of unsorted PBMCs, obtained less than 2.5 years after starting antiretroviral therapy. The clonotype originates from a man aged 40-50 years with HIV. The CDR3 sequence is CASSFRYTEAFF. The nucleotide sequence reads as follows: TGTGCCAGCAGCTTTCGATATACTGAAGCTTTCTTT.